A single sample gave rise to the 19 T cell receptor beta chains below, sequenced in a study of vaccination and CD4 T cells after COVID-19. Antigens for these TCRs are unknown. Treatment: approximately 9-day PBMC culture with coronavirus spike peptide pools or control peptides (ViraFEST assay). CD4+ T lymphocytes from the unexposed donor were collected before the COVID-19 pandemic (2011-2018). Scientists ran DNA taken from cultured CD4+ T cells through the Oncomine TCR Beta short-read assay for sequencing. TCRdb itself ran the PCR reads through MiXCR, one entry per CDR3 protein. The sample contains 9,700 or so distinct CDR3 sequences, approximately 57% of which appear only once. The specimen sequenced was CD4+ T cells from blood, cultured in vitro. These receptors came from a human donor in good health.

The CDR3 DNA follows: TGTGCCAGCAGGGGCACAGGACAGGTTGGAAACACCATATATTTT. Amino acid sequence: CASRGTGQVGNTIYF. The chain combines TRBV6-1 with TRBJ1-3; TRBD1 agrees at 7 bases. The V gene end was trimmed by 6 bases and the J gene end by 3 bases; junction bases not matched to a gene: 8. The germline V gene encodes CDR1 MNHNS and CDR2 SASEGT. The CDR3 covers 15 residues.

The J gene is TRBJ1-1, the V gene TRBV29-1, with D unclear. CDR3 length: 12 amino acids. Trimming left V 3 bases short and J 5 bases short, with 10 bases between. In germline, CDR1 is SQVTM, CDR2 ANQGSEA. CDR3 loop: CSVDRLGTEAFF. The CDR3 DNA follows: TGCAGCGTTGACAGGTTAGGGACTGAAGCTTTCTTT.

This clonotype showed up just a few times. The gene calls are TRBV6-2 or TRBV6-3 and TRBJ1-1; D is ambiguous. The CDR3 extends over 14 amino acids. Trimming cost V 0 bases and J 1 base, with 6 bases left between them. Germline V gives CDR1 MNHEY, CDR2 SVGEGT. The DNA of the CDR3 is TGTGCCAGCAGTTACTCAGGGAGGAACACTGAAGCTTTCTTT. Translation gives CASSYSGRNTEAFF.

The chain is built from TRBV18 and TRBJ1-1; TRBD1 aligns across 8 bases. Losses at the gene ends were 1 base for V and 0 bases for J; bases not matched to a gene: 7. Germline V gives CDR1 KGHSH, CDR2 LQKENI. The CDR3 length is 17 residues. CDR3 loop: CASSPLPDRALNTEAFF. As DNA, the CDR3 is TGTGCCAGCTCACCACTTCCGGACAGGGCCCTGAACACTGAAGCTTTCTTT.

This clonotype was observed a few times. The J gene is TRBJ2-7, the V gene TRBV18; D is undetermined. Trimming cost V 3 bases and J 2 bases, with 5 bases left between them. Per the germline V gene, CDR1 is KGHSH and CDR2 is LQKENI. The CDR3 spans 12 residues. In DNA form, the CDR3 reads TGTGCCAGCTCACCGACACCCTACGAGCAGTACTTC. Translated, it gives CASSPTPYEQYF.

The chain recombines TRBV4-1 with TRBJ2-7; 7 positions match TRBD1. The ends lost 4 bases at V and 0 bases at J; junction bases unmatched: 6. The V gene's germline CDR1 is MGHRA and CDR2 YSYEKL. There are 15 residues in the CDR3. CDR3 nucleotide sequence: TGCGCCAGCAGCCGCACAGGGGAGAGCTCCTACGAGCAGTACTTC. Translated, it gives CASSRTGESSYEQYF.

The CDR3 nucleotides are TGTGCCAGTTCAGGGGGCTGGTCTGGGGCCAACGTCCTGACTTTC. It is translated as CASSGGWSGANVLTF. The chain carries TRBV19 and TRBJ2-6; 8 nucleotides agree with TRBD1. The germline CDR1 and CDR2 sequences are LNHDA and SQIVND (reference sequence). Germline trimming cut 8 bases from V and 1 base from J; bases unmatched to any gene: 4. The CDR3 is 15 residues long.

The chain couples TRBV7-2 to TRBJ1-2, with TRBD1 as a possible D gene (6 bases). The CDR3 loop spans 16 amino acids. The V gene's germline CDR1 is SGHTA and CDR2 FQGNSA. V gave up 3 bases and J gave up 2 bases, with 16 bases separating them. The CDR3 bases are TGTGCCAGCAGCTTCCCGAGGGGGGGGCTAAACTATGGCTACACCTTC. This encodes CASSFPRGGLNYGYTF.

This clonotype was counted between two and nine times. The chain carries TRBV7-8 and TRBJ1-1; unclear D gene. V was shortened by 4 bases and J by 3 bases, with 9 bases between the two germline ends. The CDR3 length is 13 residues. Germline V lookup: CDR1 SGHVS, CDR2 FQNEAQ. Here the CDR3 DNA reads TGTGCCAGCAGCTCAAGAACTCACACTGAAGCTTTCTTT. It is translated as CASSSRTHTEAFF.

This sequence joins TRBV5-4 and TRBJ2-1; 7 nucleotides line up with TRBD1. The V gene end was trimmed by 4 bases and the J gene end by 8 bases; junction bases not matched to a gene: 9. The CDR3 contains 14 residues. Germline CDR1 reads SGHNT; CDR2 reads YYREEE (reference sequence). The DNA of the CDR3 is TGTGCCAGCAGCCGAAAGGACAGGCGGGATGAGCAGTTCTTC. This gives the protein CASSRKDRRDEQFF.

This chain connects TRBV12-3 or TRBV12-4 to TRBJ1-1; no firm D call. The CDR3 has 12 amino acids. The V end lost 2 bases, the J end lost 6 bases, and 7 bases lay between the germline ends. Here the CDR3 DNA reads TGTGCCAGCAGTTTACGGGCGCCTGAAGCTTTCTTT. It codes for CASSLRAPEAFF.

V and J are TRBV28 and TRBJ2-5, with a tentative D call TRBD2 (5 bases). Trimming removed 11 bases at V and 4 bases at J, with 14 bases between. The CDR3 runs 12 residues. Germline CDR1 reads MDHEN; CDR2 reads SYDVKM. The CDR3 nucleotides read TGTGCCTCAGGACGGGGAGTAGAGACCCAGTACTTC. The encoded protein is CASGRGVETQYF.

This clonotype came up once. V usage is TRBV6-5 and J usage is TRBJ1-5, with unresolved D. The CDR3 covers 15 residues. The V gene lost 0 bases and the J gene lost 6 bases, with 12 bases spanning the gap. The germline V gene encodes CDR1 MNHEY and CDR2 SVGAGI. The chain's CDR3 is CASSYSIGQGQPQHF. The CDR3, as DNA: TGTGCCAGCAGTTACTCGATAGGTCAAGGTCAGCCCCAGCATTTT.

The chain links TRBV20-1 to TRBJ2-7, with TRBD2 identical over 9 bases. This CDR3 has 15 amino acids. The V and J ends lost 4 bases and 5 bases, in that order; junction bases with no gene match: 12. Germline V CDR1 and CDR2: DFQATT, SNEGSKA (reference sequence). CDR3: CSATKGGGATNEQYF. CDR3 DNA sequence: TGCAGTGCTACTAAGGGCGGGGGGGCTACGAACGAGCAGTACTTC.

This CDR3 is CATSRTSGAGNEQFF. CDR3 coding DNA: TGTGCCACCAGTAGGACTAGCGGGGCCGGCAATGAGCAGTTCTTC. The rearrangement links TRBV24-1 to TRBJ2-1; 12 positions match TRBD2. Germline CDR1 reads KGHDR; CDR2 reads SFDVKD. J lost 6 bases, V lost 6 bases, and 5 bases had no gene match. The CDR3 extends over 15 amino acids.

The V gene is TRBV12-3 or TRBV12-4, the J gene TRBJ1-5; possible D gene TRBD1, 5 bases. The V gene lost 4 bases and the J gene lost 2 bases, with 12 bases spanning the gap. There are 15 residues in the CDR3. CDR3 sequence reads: CASSSRGEGNQPQHF. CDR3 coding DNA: TGTGCCAGCAGTTCCCGGGGGGAAGGCAATCAGCCCCAGCATTTT.

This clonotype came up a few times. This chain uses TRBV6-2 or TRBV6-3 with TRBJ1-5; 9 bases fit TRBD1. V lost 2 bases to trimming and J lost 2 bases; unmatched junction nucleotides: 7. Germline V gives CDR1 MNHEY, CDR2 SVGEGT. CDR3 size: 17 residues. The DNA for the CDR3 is TGTGCCAGCAGTTACCCCAGAACAGGGGGCGGCAATCAGCCCCAGCATTTT. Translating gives CASSYPRTGGGNQPQHF.

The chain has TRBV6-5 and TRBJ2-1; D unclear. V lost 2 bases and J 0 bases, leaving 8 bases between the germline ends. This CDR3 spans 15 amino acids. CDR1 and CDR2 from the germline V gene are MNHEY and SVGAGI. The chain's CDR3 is CASSYDPNSYNEQFF. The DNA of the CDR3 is TGTGCCAGCAGTTACGACCCGAACTCCTACAATGAGCAGTTCTTC.

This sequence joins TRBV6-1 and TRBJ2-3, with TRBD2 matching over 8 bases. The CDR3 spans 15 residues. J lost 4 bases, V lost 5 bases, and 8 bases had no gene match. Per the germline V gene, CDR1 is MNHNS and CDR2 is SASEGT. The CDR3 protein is CASSPLRGVADTQYF. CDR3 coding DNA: TGTGCCAGCAGTCCGTTGCGGGGGGTTGCAGATACGCAGTATTTT.